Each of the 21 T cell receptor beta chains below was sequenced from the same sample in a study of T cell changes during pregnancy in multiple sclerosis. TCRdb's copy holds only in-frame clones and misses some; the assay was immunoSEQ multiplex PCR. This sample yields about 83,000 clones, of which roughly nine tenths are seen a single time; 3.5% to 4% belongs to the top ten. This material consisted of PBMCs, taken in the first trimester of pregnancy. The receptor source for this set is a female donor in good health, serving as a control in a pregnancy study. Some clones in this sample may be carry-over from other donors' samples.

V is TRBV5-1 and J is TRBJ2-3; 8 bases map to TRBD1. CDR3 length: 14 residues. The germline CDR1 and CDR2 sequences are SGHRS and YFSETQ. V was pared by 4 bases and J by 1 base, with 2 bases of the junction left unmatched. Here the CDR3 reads CASSAGQGTDTQYF. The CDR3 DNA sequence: TGCGCCAGCAGCGCGGGACAGGGCACAGATACGCAGTATTTT. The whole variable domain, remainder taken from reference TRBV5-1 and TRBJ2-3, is KAGVTQTPRYLIKTRGQQVTLSCSPISGHRSVSWYQQTPGQGLQFLFEYFSETQRNKGNFPGRFSGRQFSNSRSEMNVSTLELGDSALYLCASSAGQGTDTQYFGPGTRLTVL.

DNA of the CDR3: TGTGCCAGCAGCTTGTTGACTAGCGGGGGGGCAACCTACAATGAGCAGTTCTTC. Translation: CASSLLTSGGATYNEQFF. The chain carries TRBV5-6 and TRBJ2-1; 14 nucleotides line up with TRBD2. Per germline, CDR1 SGHDT and CDR2 YYEEEE. The CDR3 is made up of 18 amino acids. Trimming removed 1 base from V and 2 bases from J; junction bases left unmatched: 5. Combining the CDR3 with reference TRBV5-6 and TRBJ2-1 gives the whole variable domain DAGVTQSPTHLIKTRGQQVTLRCSPKSGHDTVSWYQQALGQGPQFIFQYYEEEERQRGNFPDRFSGHQFPNYSSELNVNALLLGDSALYLCASSLLTSGGATYNEQFFGPGTRLTVL.

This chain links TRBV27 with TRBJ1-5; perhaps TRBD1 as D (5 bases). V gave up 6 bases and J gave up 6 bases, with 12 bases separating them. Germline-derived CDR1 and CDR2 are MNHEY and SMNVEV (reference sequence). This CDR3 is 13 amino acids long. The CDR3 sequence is CASSQGGSQPQHF. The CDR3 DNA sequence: TGTGCCAGCAGCCAGGGAGGTTCTCAGCCCCAGCATTTT.

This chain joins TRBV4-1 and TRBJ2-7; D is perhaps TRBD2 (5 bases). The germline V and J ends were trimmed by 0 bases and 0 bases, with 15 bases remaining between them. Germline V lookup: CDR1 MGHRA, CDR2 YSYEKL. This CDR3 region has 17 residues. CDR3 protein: CASSQEFLRRSSYEQYF. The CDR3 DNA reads TGCGCCAGCAGCCAAGAATTTCTCCGGAGGAGCTCCTACGAGCAGTACTTC.

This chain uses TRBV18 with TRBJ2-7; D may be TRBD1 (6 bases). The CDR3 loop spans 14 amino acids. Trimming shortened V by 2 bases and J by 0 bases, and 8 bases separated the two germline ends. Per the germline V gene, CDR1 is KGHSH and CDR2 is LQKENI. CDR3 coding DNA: TGTGCCAGCTCACCAGCAGGGGACTCCTACGAGCAGTACTTC. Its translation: CASSPAGDSYEQYF.

CDR3 in DNA: TGTGCCAGCAGCACGGGACTAGAACGCATTCAGTACTTC. It is translated as CASSTGLERIQYF. This sequence joins TRBV5-6 and TRBJ2-4; 8 bases agree with TRBD2. This CDR3 has 13 residues. Germline V gene sequence: CDR1 SGHDT, CDR2 YYEEEE. J lost 9 bases, V lost 4 bases, and 6 bases had no gene match.

CDR3 coding DNA: TGTGCCAGCAGTGGACCGACAGGGGGGCTTGAAAAACTGTTTTTT. Its translation: CASSGPTGGLEKLFF. The gene calls are TRBV25-1 and TRBJ1-4, with TRBD1 matching 9 bases. V lost 4 bases, J lost 7 bases, and 7 bases stayed unmatched. This CDR3 has 15 amino acids. Per the germline V gene, CDR1 is MGHDK and CDR2 is SYGVNS.

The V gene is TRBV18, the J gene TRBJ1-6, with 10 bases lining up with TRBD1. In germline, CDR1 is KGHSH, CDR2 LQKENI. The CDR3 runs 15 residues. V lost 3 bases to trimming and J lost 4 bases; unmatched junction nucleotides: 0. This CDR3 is CASSPGQGYNSPLHF. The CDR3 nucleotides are TGTGCCAGCTCACCGGGACAGGGGTATAATTCACCCCTCCACTTT.

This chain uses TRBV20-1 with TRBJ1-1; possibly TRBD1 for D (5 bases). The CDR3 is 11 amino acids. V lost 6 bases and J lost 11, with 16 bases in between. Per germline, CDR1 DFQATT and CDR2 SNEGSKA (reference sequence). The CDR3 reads CSAPQQAGAFF. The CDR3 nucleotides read TGCAGTGCCCCTCAACAGGCAGGGGCTTTCTTT.

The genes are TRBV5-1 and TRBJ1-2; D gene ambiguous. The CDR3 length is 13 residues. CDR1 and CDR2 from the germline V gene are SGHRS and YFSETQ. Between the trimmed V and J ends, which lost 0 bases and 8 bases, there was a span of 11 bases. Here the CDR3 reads CASSLGGGYGYTF. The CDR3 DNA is TGCGCCAGCAGCTTGGGAGGCGGGTACGGCTACACCTTC.

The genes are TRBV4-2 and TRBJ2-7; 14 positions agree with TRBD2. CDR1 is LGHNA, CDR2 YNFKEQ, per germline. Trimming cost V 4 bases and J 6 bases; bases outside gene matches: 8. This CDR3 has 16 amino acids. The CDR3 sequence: CASSRGLAGVGSEQYF. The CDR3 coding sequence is TGTGCCAGCAGCCGGGGACTAGCGGGAGTAGGGAGCGAGCAGTACTTC.

In nucleotides, the CDR3 is TGTGCCAGCAGCCTACTCCAGGGTTACGAGCAGTACTTC. This translates into CASSLLQGYEQYF. The J gene is TRBJ2-7, the V gene TRBV7-3; tentatively, D is TRBD1 (5 bases). The ends were cut back, 5 bases at V and 4 bases at J, with 12 bases in the middle. The CDR3 contains 13 residues. Looked up from germline, CDR1 is SGHTA and CDR2 is FQGTGA.

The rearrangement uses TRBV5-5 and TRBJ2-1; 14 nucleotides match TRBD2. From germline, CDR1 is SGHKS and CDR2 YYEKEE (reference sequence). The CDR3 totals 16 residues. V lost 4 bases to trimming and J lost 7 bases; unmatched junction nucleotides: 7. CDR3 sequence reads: CASSLTGTSGRNEQFF. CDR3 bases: TGTGCCAGCAGCCTAACCGGGACTAGCGGGAGAAATGAGCAGTTCTTC.

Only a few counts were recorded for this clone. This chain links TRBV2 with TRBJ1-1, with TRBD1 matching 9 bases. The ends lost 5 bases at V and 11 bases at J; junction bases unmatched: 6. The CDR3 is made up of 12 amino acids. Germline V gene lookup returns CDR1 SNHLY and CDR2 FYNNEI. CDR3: CASSSGQGKAFF. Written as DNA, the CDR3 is TGTGCCAGCAGTAGCGGACAGGGGAAGGCTTTCTTT.

This CDR3 reads CASSVEGLVTEQYF. The CDR3 nucleotides are TGTGCCAGCAGCGTAGAGGGACTAGTAACCGAGCAGTACTTC. The chain employs TRBV9 and TRBJ2-7; 8 bases fit TRBD2. Per the germline V gene, CDR1 is SGDLS and CDR2 is YYNGEE. V shed 0 bases, J shed 6 bases, and the junction held 5 bases outside the gene matches. The CDR3 contains 14 residues.

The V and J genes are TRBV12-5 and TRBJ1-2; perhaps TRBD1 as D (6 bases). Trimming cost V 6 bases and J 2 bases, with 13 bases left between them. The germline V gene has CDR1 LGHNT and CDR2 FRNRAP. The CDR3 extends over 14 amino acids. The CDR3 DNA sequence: TGTGCTAGTGGCCACCGGGACACCAACTATGGCTACACCTTC. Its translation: CASGHRDTNYGYTF.

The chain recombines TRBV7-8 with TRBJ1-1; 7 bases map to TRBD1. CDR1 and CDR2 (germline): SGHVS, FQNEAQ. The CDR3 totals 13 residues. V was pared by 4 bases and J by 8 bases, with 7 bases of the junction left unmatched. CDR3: CASSSPYRGEAFF. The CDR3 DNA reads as TGTGCCAGCAGCTCCCCCTACAGGGGAGAAGCTTTCTTT.

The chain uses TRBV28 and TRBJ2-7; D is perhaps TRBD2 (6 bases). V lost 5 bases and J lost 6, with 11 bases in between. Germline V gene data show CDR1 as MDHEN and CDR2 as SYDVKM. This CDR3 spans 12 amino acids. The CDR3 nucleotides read TGTGCCAGCAGTCGAGTTAGCGGCGAGCAGTACTTC. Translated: CASSRVSGEQYF.

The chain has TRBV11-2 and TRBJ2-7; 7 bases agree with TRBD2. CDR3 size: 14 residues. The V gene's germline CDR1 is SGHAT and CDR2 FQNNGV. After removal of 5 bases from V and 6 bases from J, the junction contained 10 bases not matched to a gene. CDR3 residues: CASSIDWTSREQYF. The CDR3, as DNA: TGTGCCAGCAGCATCGACTGGACTAGTCGCGAGCAGTACTTC.

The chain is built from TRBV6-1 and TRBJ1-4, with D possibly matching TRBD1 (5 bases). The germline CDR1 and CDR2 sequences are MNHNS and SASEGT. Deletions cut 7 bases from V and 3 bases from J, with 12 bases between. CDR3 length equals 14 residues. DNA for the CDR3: TGTGCCAGCAACCTCAGGGCGGCTAATGAAAAACTGTTTTTT. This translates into CASNLRAANEKLFF.

The chain's CDR3 is CASSGSGLKNEQFF. CDR3 nucleotides: TGTGCCAGCAGTGGTAGCGGGTTGAAGAATGAGCAGTTCTTC. This sequence joins TRBV6-1 and TRBJ2-1, with 7 bases aligning to TRBD2. The CDR3 extends over 14 amino acids. Germline CDR1 reads MNHNS; CDR2 reads SASEGT. The trim removed 4 bases at V and 7 bases at J, leaving 7 bases unmatched.